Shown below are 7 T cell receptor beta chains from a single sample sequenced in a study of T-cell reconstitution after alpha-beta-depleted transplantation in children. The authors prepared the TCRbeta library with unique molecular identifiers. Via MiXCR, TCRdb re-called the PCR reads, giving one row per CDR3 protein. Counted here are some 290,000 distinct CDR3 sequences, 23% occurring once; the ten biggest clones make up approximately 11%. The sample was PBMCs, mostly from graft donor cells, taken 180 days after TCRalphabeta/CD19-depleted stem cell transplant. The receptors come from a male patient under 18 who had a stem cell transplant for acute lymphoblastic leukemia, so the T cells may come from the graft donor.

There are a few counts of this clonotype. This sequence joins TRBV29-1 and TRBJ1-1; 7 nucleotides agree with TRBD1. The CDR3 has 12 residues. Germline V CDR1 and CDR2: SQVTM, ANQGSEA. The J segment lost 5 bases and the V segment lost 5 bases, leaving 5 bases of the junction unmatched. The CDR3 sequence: CSVLGGRTEAFF. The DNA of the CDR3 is TGCAGCGTTTTAGGGGGCAGGACTGAAGCTTTCTTT.

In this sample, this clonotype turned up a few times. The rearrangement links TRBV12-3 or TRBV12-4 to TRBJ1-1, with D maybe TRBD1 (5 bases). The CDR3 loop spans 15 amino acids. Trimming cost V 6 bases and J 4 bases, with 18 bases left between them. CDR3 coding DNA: TGTGCCAGCAGCCCTAGGACGGGGACCTTCACTGAAGCTTTCTTT. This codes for CASSPRTGTFTEAFF.

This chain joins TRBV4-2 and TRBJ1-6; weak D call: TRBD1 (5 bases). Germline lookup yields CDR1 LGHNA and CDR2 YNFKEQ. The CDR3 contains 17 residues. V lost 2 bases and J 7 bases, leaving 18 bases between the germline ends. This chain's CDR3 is CASSQWPPGLLNSPLHF. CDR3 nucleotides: TGTGCCAGCAGCCAATGGCCCCCAGGGTTGCTAAATTCACCCCTCCACTTT.

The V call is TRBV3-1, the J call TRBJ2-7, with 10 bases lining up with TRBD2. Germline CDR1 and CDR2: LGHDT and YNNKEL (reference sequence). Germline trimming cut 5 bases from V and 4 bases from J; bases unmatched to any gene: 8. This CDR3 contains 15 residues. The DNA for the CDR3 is TGTGCCAGCAGCTGTGGACTAGCGGAGACTTACGAGCAGTACTTC. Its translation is CASSCGLAETYEQYF.

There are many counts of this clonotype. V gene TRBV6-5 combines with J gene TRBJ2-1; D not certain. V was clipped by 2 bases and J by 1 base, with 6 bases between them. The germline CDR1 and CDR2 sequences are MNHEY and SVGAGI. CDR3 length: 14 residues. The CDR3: CASSYRFSYNEQFF. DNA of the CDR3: TGTGCCAGCAGTTACAGGTTTTCCTACAATGAGCAGTTCTTC.

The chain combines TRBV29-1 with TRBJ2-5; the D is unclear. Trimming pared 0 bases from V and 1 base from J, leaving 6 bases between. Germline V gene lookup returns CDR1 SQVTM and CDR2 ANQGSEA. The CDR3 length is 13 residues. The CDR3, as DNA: TGCAGCGTTGAAGAGTTTGCCCAAGAGACCCAGTACTTC. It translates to CSVEEFAQETQYF. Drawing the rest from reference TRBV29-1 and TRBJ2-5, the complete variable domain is SAVISQKPSRDICQRGTSLTIQCQVDSQVTMMFWYRQQPGQSLTLIATANQGSEATYESGFVIDKFPISRPNLTFSTLTVSNMSPEDSSIYLCSVEEFAQETQYFGPGTRLLVL.

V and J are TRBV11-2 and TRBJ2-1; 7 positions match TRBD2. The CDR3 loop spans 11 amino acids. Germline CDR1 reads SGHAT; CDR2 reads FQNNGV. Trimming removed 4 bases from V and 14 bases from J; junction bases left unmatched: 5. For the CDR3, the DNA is TGTGCCAGCAGCTCCGGACTAGACGAGTTCTTC. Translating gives CASSSGLDEFF.